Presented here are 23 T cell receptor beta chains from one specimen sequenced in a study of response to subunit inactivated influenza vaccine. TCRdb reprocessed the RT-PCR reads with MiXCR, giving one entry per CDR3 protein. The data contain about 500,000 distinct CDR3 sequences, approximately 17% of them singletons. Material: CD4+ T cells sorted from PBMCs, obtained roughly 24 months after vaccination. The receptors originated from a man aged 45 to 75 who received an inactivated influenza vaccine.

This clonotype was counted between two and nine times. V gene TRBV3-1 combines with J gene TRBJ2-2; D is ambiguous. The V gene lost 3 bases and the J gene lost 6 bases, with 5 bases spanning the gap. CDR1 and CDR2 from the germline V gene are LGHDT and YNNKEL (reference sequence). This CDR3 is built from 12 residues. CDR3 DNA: TGTGCCAGCAGCCAGAGCTCCGGGGAGCTGTTTTTT. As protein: CASSQSSGELFF.

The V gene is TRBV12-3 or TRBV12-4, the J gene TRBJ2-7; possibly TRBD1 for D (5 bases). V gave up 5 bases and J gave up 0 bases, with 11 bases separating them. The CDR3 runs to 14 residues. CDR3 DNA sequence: TGTGCCAGCAGTCTTTACAGGAGCTCCTACGAGCAGTACTTC. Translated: CASSLYRSSYEQYF.

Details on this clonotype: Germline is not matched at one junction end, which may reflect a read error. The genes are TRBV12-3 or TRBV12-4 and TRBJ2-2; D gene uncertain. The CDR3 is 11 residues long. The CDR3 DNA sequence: TGTGCCAGAAGTTTTGGGGGGGAGCTGTTTTTT. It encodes CARSFGGELFF.

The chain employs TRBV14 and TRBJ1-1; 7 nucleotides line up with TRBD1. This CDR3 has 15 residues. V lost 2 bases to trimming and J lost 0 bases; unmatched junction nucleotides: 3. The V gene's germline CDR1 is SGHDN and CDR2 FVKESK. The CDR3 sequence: CASSQWGQMNTEAFF. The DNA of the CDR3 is TGTGCCAGCAGCCAATGGGGACAGATGAACACTGAAGCTTTCTTT. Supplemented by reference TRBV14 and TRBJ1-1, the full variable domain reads EAGVTQFPSHSVIEKGQTVTLRCDPISGHDNLYWYRRVMGKEIKFLLHFVKESKQDESGMPNNRFLAERTGGTYSTLKVQPAELEDSGVYFCASSQWGQMNTEAFFGQGTRLTVV.

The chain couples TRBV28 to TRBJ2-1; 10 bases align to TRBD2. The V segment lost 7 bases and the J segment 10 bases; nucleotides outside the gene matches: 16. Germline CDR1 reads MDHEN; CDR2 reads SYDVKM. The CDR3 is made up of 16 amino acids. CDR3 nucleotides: TGTGCCAGCACCCTACGCAGCGGGAGGGCGTCTAGGGAGCAGTTCTTC. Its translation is CASTLRSGRASREQFF.

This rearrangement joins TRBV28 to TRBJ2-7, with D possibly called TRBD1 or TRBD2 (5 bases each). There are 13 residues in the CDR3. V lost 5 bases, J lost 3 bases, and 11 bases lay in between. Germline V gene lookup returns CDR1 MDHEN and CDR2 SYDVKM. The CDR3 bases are TGTGCCAGCAGTGGGGGATACCGCTACGAGCAGTACTTC. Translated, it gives CASSGGYRYEQYF.

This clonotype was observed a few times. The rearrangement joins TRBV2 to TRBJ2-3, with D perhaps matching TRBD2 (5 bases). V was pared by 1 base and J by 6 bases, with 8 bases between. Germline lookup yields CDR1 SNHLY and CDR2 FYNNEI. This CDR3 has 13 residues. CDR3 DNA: TGTGCCAGCAGTGAAGGAGGGCGGGATACGCAGTATTTT. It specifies CASSEGGRDTQYF.

This chain's CDR3 is CASRPPPGNEQFF. The CDR3 nucleotides read TGTGCCAGCAGGCCGCCACCAGGTAATGAGCAGTTCTTC. The rearrangement joins TRBV6-1 to TRBJ2-1, with D uncertain. The germline V gene encodes CDR1 MNHNS and CDR2 SASEGT. This CDR3 spans 13 amino acids. V was cut by 6 bases and J by 7 bases, with 13 bases left in between.

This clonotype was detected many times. The CDR3 bases are TGTGCCAGCAGCGTATTTGGGGCTCAAGAGACCCAGTACTTC. Its translation: CASSVFGAQETQYF. This sequence joins TRBV9 and TRBJ2-5; the D gene is possibly TRBD1 (5 bases). The CDR3 runs 14 residues. Germline V lookup: CDR1 SGDLS, CDR2 YYNGEE. V was clipped by 1 base and J by 2 bases, with 9 bases between them. The full variable domain, completed using reference TRBV9 and TRBJ2-5, is DSGVTQTPKHLITATGQRVTLRCSPRSGDLSVYWYQQSLDQGLQFLIQYYNGEERAKGNILERFSAQQFPDLHSELNLSSLELGDSALYFCASSVFGAQETQYFGPGTRLLVL.

CDR3 amino acids: CASSRAGTRNVETQYF. The CDR3 DNA reads as TGCGCCAGCAGCAGAGCCGGGACCCGCAACGTAGAGACCCAGTACTTC. This sequence joins TRBV5-1 and TRBJ2-5; either TRBD1 or TRBD2 may supply D (5 bases each). Germline V gene data show CDR1 as SGHRS and CDR2 as YFSETQ. CDR3 length: 16 residues. V gave up 4 bases and J gave up 4 bases, with 20 bases separating them.

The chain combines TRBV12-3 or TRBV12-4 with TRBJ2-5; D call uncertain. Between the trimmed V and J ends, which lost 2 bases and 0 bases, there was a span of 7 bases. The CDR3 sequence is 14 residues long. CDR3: CASSLRRYQETQYF. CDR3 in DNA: TGTGCCAGCAGTTTAAGGCGGTACCAAGAGACCCAGTACTTC.

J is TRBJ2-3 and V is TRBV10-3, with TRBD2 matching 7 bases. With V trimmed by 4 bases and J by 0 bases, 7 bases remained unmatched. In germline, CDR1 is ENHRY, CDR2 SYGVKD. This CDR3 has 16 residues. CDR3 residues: CAISGEGLPSTDTQYF. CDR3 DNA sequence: TGTGCCATCAGTGGAGAGGGACTACCCAGCACAGATACGCAGTATTTT.

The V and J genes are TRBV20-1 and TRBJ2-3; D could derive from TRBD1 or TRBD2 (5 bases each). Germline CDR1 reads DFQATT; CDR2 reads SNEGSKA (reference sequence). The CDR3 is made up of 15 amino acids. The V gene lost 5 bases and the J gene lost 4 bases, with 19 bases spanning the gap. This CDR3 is CSASGTQGKSDTQYF. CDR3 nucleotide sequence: TGCAGTGCTTCCGGGACCCAAGGAAAATCAGATACGCAGTATTTT.

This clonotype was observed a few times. CDR3 loop: CASSPARRFSGELFF. CDR3 coding DNA: TGCGCCAGCAGCCCCGCGCGCAGGTTCTCCGGGGAGCTGTTTTTT. This sequence joins TRBV5-1 and TRBJ2-2; D gene unclear. This CDR3 is built from 15 residues. Trimming removed 4 bases from V and 6 bases from J, with 16 bases in between. Looked up from germline, CDR1 is SGHRS and CDR2 is YFSETQ.

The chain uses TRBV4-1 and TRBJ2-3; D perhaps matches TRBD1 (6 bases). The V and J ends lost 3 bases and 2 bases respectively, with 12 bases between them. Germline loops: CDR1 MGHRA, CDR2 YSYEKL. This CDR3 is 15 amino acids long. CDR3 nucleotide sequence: TGCGCCAGCAGCCACCAAAGGACAGTCACAGATACGCAGTATTTT. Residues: CASSHQRTVTDTQYF.

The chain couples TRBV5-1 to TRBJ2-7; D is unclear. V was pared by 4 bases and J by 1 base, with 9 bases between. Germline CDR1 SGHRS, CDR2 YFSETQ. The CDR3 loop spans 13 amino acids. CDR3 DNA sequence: TGCGCCAGCAGCGTCCAAGGGTCCTACGAGCAGTACTTC. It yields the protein CASSVQGSYEQYF.

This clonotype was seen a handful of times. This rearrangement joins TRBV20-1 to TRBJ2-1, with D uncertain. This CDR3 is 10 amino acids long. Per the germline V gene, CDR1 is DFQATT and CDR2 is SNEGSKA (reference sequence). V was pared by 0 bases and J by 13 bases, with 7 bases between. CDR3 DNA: TGCAGTGCTAGAGACATAGGACAGTTCTTC. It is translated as CSARDIGQFF.

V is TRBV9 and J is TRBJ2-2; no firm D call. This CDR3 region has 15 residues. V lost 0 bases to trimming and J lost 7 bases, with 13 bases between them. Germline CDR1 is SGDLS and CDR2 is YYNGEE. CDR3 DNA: TGTGCCAGCAGCGTAGCGCCTTCCCTCAACGGGGAGCTGTTTTTT. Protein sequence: CASSVAPSLNGELFF. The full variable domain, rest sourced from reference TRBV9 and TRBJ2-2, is DSGVTQTPKHLITATGQRVTLRCSPRSGDLSVYWYQQSLDQGLQFLIQYYNGEERAKGNILERFSAQQFPDLHSELNLSSLELGDSALYFCASSVAPSLNGELFFGEGSRLTVL.

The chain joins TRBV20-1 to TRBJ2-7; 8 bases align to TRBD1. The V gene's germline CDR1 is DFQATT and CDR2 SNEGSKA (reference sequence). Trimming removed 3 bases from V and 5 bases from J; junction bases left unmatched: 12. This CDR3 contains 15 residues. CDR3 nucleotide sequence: TGCAGTGCTAGGTACCAGGGGACAGGATCTAACGAGCAGTACTTC. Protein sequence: CSARYQGTGSNEQYF.

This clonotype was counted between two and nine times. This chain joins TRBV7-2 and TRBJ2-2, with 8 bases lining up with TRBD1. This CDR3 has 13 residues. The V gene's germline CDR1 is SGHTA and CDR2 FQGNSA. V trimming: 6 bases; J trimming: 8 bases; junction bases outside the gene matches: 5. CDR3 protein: CASRIQGDGELFF. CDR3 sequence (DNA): TGTGCCAGCAGAATACAGGGGGATGGGGAGCTGTTTTTT.

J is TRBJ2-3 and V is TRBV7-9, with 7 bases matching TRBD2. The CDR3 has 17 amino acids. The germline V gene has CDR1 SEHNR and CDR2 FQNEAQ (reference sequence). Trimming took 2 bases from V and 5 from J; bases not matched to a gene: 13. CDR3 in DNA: TGTGCCAGCAGCTTAATCGGCTTTTCACGGGAGGAAGATACGCAGTATTTT. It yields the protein CASSLIGFSREEDTQYF.

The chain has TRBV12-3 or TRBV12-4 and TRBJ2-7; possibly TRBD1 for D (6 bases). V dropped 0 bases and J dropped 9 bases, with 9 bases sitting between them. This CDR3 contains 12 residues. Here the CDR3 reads CASSLARGWQYF. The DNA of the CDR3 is TGTGCCAGCAGTTTAGCTAGGGGGTGGCAGTACTTC.

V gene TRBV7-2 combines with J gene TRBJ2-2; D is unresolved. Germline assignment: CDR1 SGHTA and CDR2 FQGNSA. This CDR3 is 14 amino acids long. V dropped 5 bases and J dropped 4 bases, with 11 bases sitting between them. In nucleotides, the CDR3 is TGTGCCAGCAGCCTTCTTGGAGTCACCGGGGAGCTGTTTTTT. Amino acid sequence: CASSLLGVTGELFF.